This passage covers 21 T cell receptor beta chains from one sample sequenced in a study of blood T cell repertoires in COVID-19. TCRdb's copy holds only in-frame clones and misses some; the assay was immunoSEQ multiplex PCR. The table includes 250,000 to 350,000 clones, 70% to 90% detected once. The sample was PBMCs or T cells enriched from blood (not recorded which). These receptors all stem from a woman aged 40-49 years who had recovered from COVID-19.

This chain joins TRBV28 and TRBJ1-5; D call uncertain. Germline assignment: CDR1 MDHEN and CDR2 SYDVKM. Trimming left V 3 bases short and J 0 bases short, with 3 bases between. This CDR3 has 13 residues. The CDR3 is CASSFSSNQPQHF. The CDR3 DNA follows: TGTGCCAGCAGTTTCAGTAGCAATCAGCCCCAGCATTTT.

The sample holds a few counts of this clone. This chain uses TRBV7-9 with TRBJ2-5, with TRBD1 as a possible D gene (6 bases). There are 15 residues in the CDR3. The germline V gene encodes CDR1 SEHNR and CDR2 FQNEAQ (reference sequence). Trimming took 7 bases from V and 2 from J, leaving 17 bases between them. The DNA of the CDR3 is TGTGCCAGCACCTCACCGCAGGGGCGTCAAGAGACCCAGTACTTC. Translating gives CASTSPQGRQETQYF.

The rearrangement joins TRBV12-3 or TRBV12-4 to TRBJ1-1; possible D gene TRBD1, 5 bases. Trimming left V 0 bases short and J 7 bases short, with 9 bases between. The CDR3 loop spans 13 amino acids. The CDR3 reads CASSLALGGEAFF. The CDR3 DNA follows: TGTGCCAGCAGTTTAGCGCTCGGGGGTGAAGCTTTCTTT.

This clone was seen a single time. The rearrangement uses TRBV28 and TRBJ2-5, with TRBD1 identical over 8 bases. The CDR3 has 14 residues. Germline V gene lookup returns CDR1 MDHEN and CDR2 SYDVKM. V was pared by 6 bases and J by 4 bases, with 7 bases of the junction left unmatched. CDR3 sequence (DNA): TGTGCCAGCAGCGTGACAGGGGATTCAGAGACCCAGTACTTC. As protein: CASSVTGDSETQYF.

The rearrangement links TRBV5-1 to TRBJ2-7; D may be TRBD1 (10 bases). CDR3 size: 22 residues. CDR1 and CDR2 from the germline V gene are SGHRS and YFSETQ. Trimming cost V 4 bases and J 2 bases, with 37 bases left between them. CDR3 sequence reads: CASSHGQGGRGLASFLTYEQYF. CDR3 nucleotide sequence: TGCGCCAGCAGCCACGGACAGGGGGGTAGGGGACTAGCATCATTCCTTACCTACGAGCAGTACTTC. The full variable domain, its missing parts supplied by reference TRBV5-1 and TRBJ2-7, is KAGVTQTPRYLIKTRGQQVTLSCSPISGHRSVSWYQQTPGQGLQFLFEYFSETQRNKGNFPGRFSGRQFSNSRSEMNVSTLELGDSALYLCASSHGQGGRGLASFLTYEQYFGPGTRLTVT.

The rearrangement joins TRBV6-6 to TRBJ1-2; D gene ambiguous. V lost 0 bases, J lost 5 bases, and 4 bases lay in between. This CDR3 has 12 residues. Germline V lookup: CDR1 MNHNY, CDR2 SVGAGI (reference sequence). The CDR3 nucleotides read TGTGCCAGCAGTTACTCGACTTATGGCTACACCTTC. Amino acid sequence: CASSYSTYGYTF.

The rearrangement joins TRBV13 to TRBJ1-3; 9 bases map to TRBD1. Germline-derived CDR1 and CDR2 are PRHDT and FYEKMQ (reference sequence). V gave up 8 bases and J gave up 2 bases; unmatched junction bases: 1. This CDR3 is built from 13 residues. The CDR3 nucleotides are TGTGCCAGCGGGACAGGGCCTGGAAACACCATATATTTT. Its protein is CASGTGPGNTIYF.

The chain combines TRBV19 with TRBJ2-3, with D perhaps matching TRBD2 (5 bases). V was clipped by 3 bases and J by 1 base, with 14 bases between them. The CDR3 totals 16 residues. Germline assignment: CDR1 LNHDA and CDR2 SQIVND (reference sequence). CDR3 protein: CASSILGLGGTDTQYF. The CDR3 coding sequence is TGTGCCAGTAGTATCTTGGGGTTGGGAGGCACAGATACGCAGTATTTT.

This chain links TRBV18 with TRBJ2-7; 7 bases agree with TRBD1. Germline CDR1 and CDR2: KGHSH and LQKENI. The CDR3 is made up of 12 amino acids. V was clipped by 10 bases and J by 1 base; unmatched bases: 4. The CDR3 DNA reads TGTGCCACCCGGGACAGATCCTACGAGCAGTACTTC. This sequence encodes CATRDRSYEQYF. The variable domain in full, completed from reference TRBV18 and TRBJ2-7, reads NAGVMQNPRHLVRRRGQEARLRCSPMKGHSHVYWYRQLPEEGLKFMVYLQKENIIDESGMPKERFSAEFPKEGPSILRIQQVVRGDSAAYFCATRDRSYEQYFGPGTRLTVT.

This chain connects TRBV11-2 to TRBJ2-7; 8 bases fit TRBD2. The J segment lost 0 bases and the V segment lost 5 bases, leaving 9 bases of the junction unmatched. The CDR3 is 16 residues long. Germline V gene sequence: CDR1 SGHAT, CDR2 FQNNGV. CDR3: CASSRRLAGSSYEQYF. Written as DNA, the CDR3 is TGTGCCAGCAGCCGCCGGTTAGCGGGGAGCTCCTACGAGCAGTACTTC.

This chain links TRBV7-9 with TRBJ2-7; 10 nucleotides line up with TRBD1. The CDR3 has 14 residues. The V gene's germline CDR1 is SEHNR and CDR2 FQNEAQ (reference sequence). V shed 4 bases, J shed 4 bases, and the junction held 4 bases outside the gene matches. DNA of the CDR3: TGTGCCAGCAGCTCTGACAGGGGGCTTTACGAGCAGTACTTC. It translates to CASSSDRGLYEQYF.

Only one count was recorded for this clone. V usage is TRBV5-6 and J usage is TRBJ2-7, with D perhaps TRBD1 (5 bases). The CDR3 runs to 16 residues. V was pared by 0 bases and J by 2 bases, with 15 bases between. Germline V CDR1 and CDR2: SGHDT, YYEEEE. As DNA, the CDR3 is TGTGCCAGCAGCTTGGGAGCGTCGTGGGGCCCCTACGAGCAGTACTTC. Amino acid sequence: CASSLGASWGPYEQYF.

CDR3 in amino acids: CSASRSRAEAFF. CDR3 DNA: TGCAGTGCTAGTCGGTCGCGGGCTGAAGCTTTCTTT. This rearrangement joins TRBV20-1 to TRBJ1-1; D is undetermined. The CDR3 runs 12 residues. V was shortened by 3 bases and J by 6 bases, with 11 bases between the two germline ends. The germline CDR1 and CDR2 sequences are DFQATT and SNEGSKA (reference sequence).

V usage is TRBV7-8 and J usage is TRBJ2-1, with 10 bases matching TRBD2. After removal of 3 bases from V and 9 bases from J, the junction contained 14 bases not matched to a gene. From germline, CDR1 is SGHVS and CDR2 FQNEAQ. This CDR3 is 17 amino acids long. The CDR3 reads CASSLSGLAGAFGEQFF. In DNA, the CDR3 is TGTGCCAGCAGCTTGTCCGGGCTAGCGGGAGCATTCGGTGAGCAGTTCTTC.

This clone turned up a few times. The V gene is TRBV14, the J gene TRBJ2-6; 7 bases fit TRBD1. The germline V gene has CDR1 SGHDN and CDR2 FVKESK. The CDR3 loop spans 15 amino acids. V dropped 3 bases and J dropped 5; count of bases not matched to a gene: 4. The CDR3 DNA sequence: TGTGCCAGCAGCCACGACAGGGCATGGGCCAACGTCCTGACTTTC. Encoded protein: CASSHDRAWANVLTF.

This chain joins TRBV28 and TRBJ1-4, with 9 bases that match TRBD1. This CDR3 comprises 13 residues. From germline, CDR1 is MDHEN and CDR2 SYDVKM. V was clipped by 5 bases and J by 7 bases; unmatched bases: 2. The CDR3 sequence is CASSLTGGEKLFF. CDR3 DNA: TGTGCCAGCAGTCTGACAGGGGGTGAAAAACTGTTTTTT.

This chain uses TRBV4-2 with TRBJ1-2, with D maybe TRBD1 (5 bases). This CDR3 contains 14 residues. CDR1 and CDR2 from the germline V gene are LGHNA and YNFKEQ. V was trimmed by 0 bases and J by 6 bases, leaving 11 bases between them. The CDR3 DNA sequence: TGTGCCAGCAGCCAAGAAGTTACAGGAGATGGCTACACCTTC. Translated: CASSQEVTGDGYTF.

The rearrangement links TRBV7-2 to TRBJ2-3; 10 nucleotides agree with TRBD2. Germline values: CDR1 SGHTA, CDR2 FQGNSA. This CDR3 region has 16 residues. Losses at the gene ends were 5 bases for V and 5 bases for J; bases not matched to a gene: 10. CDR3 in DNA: TGTGCCAGCAGCCATTGGACTAGCGGAAGGGAAGATACGCAGTATTTT. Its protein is CASSHWTSGREDTQYF.

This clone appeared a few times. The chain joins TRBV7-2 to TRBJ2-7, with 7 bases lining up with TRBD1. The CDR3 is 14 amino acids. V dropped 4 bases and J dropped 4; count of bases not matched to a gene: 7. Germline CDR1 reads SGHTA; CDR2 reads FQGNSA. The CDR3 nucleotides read TGTGCCAGCAGCTCGACAGGGTTGGGATACGAGCAGTACTTC. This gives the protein CASSSTGLGYEQYF.

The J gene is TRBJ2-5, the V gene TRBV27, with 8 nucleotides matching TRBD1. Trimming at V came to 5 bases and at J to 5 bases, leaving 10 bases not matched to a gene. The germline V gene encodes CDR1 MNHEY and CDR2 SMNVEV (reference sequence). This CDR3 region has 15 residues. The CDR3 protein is CASSPIQGDDETQYF. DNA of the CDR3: TGTGCCAGCAGTCCGATACAGGGGGATGACGAGACCCAGTACTTC.

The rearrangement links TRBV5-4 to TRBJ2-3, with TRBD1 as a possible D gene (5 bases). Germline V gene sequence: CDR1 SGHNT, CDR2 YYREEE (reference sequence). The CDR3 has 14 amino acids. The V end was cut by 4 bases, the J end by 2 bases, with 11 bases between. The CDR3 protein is CASSVDRVTDTQYF. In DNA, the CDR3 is TGTGCCAGCAGCGTCGACAGAGTCACAGATACGCAGTATTTT.